These 23 T cell receptor beta chains were all obtained from the same sample, sequenced in a study of cytomegalovirus exposure and HLA in healthy donors. The repertoire was sequenced with immunoSEQ multiplex PCR; TCRdb's copy has only in-frame clones and lacks some. The sample yields roughly 260,000 clones, 85% to 90% seen once. Material: PBMCs. The receptors shown here come from a man younger than 30 in good health and CMV-seronegative.

This chain connects TRBV5-1 to TRBJ2-2; the D gene is possibly TRBD1 (6 bases). CDR3 length equals 16 residues. V was trimmed by 4 bases and J by 5 bases, leaving 18 bases between them. Germline-derived CDR1 and CDR2 are SGHRS and YFSETQ. The CDR3 DNA sequence: TGCGCCAGCAGCCTTTTTTTGGGGCAGGGGACCGGGGAGCTGTTTTTT. It translates to CASSLFLGQGTGELFF.

The table lists this clone with a few counts. The chain joins TRBV4-3 to TRBJ2-7; 9 bases are a match to TRBD1. Germline V lookup: CDR1 LGHNA, CDR2 YSLEER. Germline trimming cut 3 bases from V and 3 bases from J; bases unmatched to any gene: 9. The CDR3 extends over 16 amino acids. The CDR3 coding sequence is TGCGCCAGCAGCCATGGGGCCGGGACAGGGAACTACGAGCAGTACTTC. This translates into CASSHGAGTGNYEQYF.

The chain joins TRBV7-2 to TRBJ2-3; 8 positions match TRBD2. Germline trimming cut 5 bases from V and 13 bases from J; bases unmatched to any gene: 8. This CDR3 is 12 amino acids long. CDR1 SGHTA and CDR2 FQGNSA come from the germline V gene. The CDR3 DNA reads TGTGCCAGCAGCGAACCCGGGGGGGCCGAGTATTTT. Residues: CASSEPGGAEYF. Full variable domain (rest looked up from reference TRBV7-2 and TRBJ2-3): GAGVSQSPSNKVTEKGKDVELRCDPISGHTALYWYRQSLGQGLEFLIYFQGNSAPDKSGLPSDRFSAERTGGSVSTLTIQRTQQEDSAVYLCASSEPGGAEYFGPGTRLTVL.

The J gene is TRBJ1-2, the V gene TRBV28; no firm D call. Trimming removed 5 bases at V and 0 bases at J, with 10 bases between. The germline V gene has CDR1 MDHEN and CDR2 SYDVKM. CDR3 length: 14 residues. The CDR3 DNA follows: TGTGCCAGCAGTCTGAGGGCGGCTAACTATGGCTACACCTTC. Encoded protein: CASSLRAANYGYTF.

The chain has TRBV5-1 and TRBJ2-3, with 12 bases lining up with TRBD2. The CDR3 runs to 15 residues. With 6 bases clipped from V and 5 bases from J, the junction kept 7 bases outside the gene matches. Germline V gene sequence: CDR1 SGHRS, CDR2 YFSETQ. The CDR3 spells CASTLPSGGEDTQYF. The CDR3 DNA is TGCGCCAGCACCCTTCCTAGCGGGGGGGAAGATACGCAGTATTTT. The full variable domain, completed using reference TRBV5-1 and TRBJ2-3, is KAGVTQTPRYLIKTRGQQVTLSCSPISGHRSVSWYQQTPGQGLQFLFEYFSETQRNKGNFPGRFSGRQFSNSRSEMNVSTLELGDSALYLCASTLPSGGEDTQYFGPGTRLTVL.

V is TRBV28 and J is TRBJ1-2, with 11 nucleotides matching TRBD1. The CDR3 spans 16 residues. Losses at the gene ends were 6 bases for V and 8 bases for J; bases not matched to a gene: 14. Germline lookup yields CDR1 MDHEN and CDR2 SYDVKM. The CDR3: CASRRAPGTGGRGYTF. CDR3 sequence (DNA): TGTGCCAGCAGGCGCGCCCCTGGGACAGGGGGACGGGGCTACACCTTC.

The chain links TRBV11-2 to TRBJ1-2, with a tentative D call TRBD1 (5 bases). The germline V gene encodes CDR1 SGHAT and CDR2 FQNNGV. V lost 1 base and J lost 4, with 10 bases in between. There are 14 residues in the CDR3. CDR3 sequence reads: CASSLGPGVYGYTF. CDR3 nucleotide sequence: TGTGCCAGCAGCTTAGGGCCGGGGGTCTATGGCTACACCTTC.

The gene calls are TRBV7-8 and TRBJ2-4, with a weak D call TRBD2 (5 bases). This CDR3 region has 20 residues. Germline CDR1 reads SGHVS; CDR2 reads FQNEAQ. V lost 5 bases and J 1 base, leaving 27 bases between the germline ends. The chain's CDR3 is CASSTSPGLIPGGAKNIQYF. The DNA of the CDR3 is TGTGCCAGCAGCACTTCCCCTGGGTTGATTCCCGGCGGGGCCAAAAACATTCAGTACTTC. Filled out from reference TRBV7-8 and TRBJ2-4, the complete variable domain reads GAGVSQSPRYKVAKRGQDVALRCDPISGHVSLFWYQQALGQGPEFLTYFQNEAQLDKSGLPSDRFFAERPEGSVSTLKIQRTQQEDSAVYLCASSTSPGLIPGGAKNIQYFGAGTRLSVL.

This CDR3 reads CASSSQYYEQYF. The DNA of the CDR3 is TGCGCCAGCAGCTCCCAGTACTACGAGCAGTACTTC. The rearrangement joins TRBV5-1 to TRBJ2-7; the D is unclear. V was shortened by 3 bases and J by 3 bases, with 7 bases between the two germline ends. CDR1 SGHRS and CDR2 YFSETQ come from the germline V gene. The CDR3 spans 12 residues.

This rearrangement joins TRBV9 to TRBJ2-7; 11 positions match TRBD2. CDR3 length equals 15 residues. The ends lost 1 base at V and 2 bases at J; junction bases unmatched: 2. Germline CDR1 is SGDLS and CDR2 is YYNGEE. In DNA form, the CDR3 reads TGTGCCAGCAGCGTACAGGGACTAGCGGCCTACGAGCAGTACTTC. This sequence encodes CASSVQGLAAYEQYF.

The rearrangement joins TRBV28 to TRBJ2-5; 9 bases are a match to TRBD2. The CDR3 is 18 amino acids. With 6 bases clipped from V and 6 bases from J, the junction kept 20 bases outside the gene matches. Germline V lookup: CDR1 MDHEN, CDR2 SYDVKM. CDR3 residues: CASSLQPSLAGILKTQYF. The DNA for the CDR3 is TGTGCCAGCAGCCTGCAACCTTCTCTAGCGGGGATCCTGAAGACCCAGTACTTC.

The chain carries TRBV9 and TRBJ2-5, with 13 bases aligning to TRBD2. The CDR3 consists of 15 residues. In germline, CDR1 is SGDLS, CDR2 YYNGEE. The V and J ends lost 3 bases and 4 bases, in that order; junction bases with no gene match: 3. This chain's CDR3 is CASSGRLAGGETQYF. CDR3 nucleotides: TGTGCCAGCAGCGGAAGACTAGCGGGGGGAGAGACCCAGTACTTC.

J is TRBJ2-7 and V is TRBV2, with 9 bases lining up with TRBD1. The CDR3 extends over 15 amino acids. J gave up 1 base and V 3 bases, and 4 bases lay outside the gene matches. CDR1 is SNHLY, CDR2 FYNNEI, per germline. CDR3 sequence: CASSEGTGLSYEQYF. The CDR3 nucleotides are TGTGCCAGCAGTGAGGGGACAGGGTTATCCTACGAGCAGTACTTC.

This clone was seen once. V gene TRBV5-1 combines with J gene TRBJ1-3, with D perhaps TRBD1 (5 bases). The CDR3 contains 14 residues. V lost 0 bases and J 5 bases, leaving 9 bases between the germline ends. Germline lookup yields CDR1 SGHRS and CDR2 YFSETQ. The CDR3 nucleotides are TGCGCCAGCAGCTTGGCCGGGGGTAGAAACACCATATATTTT. Translation gives CASSLAGGRNTIYF. The whole variable domain, filled in from reference TRBV5-1 and TRBJ1-3, reads KAGVTQTPRYLIKTRGQQVTLSCSPISGHRSVSWYQQTPGQGLQFLFEYFSETQRNKGNFPGRFSGRQFSNSRSEMNVSTLELGDSALYLCASSLAGGRNTIYFGEGSWLTVV.

This sequence joins TRBV5-4 and TRBJ2-7, with D possibly TRBD2 on 6 matching bases. V lost 4 bases, J lost 2 bases, and 10 bases lay in between. The CDR3 is 13 residues long. CDR1 SGHNT and CDR2 YYREEE come from the germline V gene (reference sequence). The CDR3 loop reads CASSRDSAYEQYF. The DNA of the CDR3 is TGTGCCAGCAGCCGGGACTCGGCCTACGAGCAGTACTTC.

The V gene is TRBV15, the J gene TRBJ1-1; TRBD1 matches at 9 bases. The ends lost 3 bases at V and 5 bases at J; junction bases unmatched: 7. The CDR3 extends over 15 amino acids. Germline CDR1 reads LNHNV; CDR2 reads YYDKDF (reference sequence). The CDR3 nucleotides are TGTGCCACCAGCAGCCAAGACAGGGGGAGAACTGAAGCTTTCTTT. Translating gives CATSSQDRGRTEAFF.

The chain combines TRBV18 with TRBJ2-3, with D possibly matching TRBD1 (6 bases). The CDR3 has 13 residues. V dropped 5 bases and J dropped 6 bases, with 12 bases sitting between them. CDR1 is KGHSH and CDR2 is LQKENI in the germline V gene. CDR3 sequence reads: CASSNMDSDTQYF. CDR3 coding DNA: TGTGCCAGCTCAAATATGGACAGTGATACGCAGTATTTT.

The J gene is TRBJ1-5, the V gene TRBV6-5; D call uncertain. This CDR3 spans 13 amino acids. Trimming stripped 0 bases from V and 3 bases from J, with 3 bases between. Looked up from germline, CDR1 is MNHEY and CDR2 is SVGAGI. The CDR3 DNA follows: TGTGCCAGCAGTTACTCACTCAATCAGCCCCAGCATTTT. It specifies CASSYSLNQPQHF.

The chain carries TRBV27 and TRBJ2-3; 7 bases match TRBD1. The CDR3 extends over 15 amino acids. V was pared by 2 bases and J by 0 bases, with 2 bases of the junction left unmatched. In germline, CDR1 is MNHEY, CDR2 SMNVEV (reference sequence). In DNA form, the CDR3 reads TGTGCCAGCAGTTTAGAGGGGGCTAGCACAGATACGCAGTATTTT. Its translation is CASSLEGASTDTQYF.

The chain links TRBV5-4 to TRBJ2-7, with D perhaps TRBD2 (5 bases). The germline V gene has CDR1 SGHNT and CDR2 YYREEE (reference sequence). The length of the CDR3 is 12 residues. The V end lost 0 bases, the J end lost 6 bases, and 7 bases lay between the germline ends. Written as DNA, the CDR3 is TGTGCCAGCAGCTTGGGTCTAGCCGAGCAGTACTTC. This gives the protein CASSLGLAEQYF.

This clone was found a few times. V usage is TRBV28 and J usage is TRBJ2-7; TRBD2 is a possible D gene (6 bases). V gave up 2 bases and J gave up 3 bases, with 14 bases separating them. Per germline, CDR1 MDHEN and CDR2 SYDVKM. CDR3 length: 15 residues. CDR3 coding DNA: TGTGCCAGCAGTTTAGGCGGGCTAGCGAGCTACGAGCAGTACTTC. It specifies CASSLGGLASYEQYF.

The chain employs TRBV28 and TRBJ1-2; TRBD1 agrees at 12 bases. The CDR3 totals 14 residues. Per the germline V gene, CDR1 is MDHEN and CDR2 is SYDVKM. Losses at the gene ends were 6 bases for V and 4 bases for J; bases not matched to a gene: 3. The CDR3 spells CASRGTGGRYGYTF. DNA of the CDR3: TGTGCCAGCAGAGGGACAGGGGGCCGCTATGGCTACACCTTC.

This chain joins TRBV9 and TRBJ2-1; 11 nucleotides line up with TRBD2. This CDR3 has 16 amino acids. Germline trimming cut 3 bases from V and 5 bases from J; bases unmatched to any gene: 7. CDR1 SGDLS and CDR2 YYNGEE come from the germline V gene. CDR3 DNA: TGTGCCAGCAGCGAAACTAGCGGGAGATTTGACAATGAGCAGTTCTTC. Translation gives CASSETSGRFDNEQFF.